Here is one TCR beta chain with its context. Its target is unknown. Study-level findings and limits: Tumor memory CD4+ T cell TCR gene usage was found to cluster with blood and lymph node memory CD4+ cells and with lymph node naive CD4+ cells. The larger-cohort validation was restricted to a single TCR beta V-J rearrangement rather than whole repertoires. Greatest tumor Treg TCR overlap was with tumor naive CD4+ cells.

Purified naive CD4+ T cells were depleted of CD25+ Tregs. TCRdb fed the 5' RACE reads into MiXCR, producing one record per CDR3 protein. The table shows some 30,000 distinct CDR3 sequences, with approximately 30% occurring only once. The germline V gene encodes CDR1 MGHDK and CDR2 SYGVNS. This CDR3 comprises 13 residues. The V end lost 7 bases, the J end lost 0 bases, and 6 bases lay between the germline ends. The rearrangement joins TRBV25-1 to TRBJ2-2; the D is unclear. The clonotype was recovered from a female donor with breast cancer. Sequencing was carried out using naive CD4+ T cells sorted from a lymph node. Subset specified: naive CD4+ T cells, CD4+CD45RA+CD25-. The CDR3 DNA reads TGTGCCAGCACAGACACGAACACCGGGGAGCTGTTTTTT. Protein product: CASTDTNTGELFF.